Listed below are T cell receptor beta chains from one sample, sequenced in a study of cytomegalovirus exposure and HLA in healthy donors. Repertoires were generated with immunoSEQ multiplex PCR, while TCRdb's copy carries only in-frame clones and drops some. The sample records under 150,000 clones, approximately 80% being singletons. Material: PBMCs. The receptors were gathered from a woman in her forties in good health and CMV-seropositive. Each CDR3 is given with its conserved first and last residue. The order of the fields is D gene, clone size, J gene, V gene, CDR3 protein, CDR3 DNA. A D gene is named only where the DNA matches it firmly. Size tells how often a clone was seen (once, few, many) or the class of an expanded clone, and some rows leave it out.

>-|once|TRBJ1-1|TRBV6-7
CASSQDCIPTEAFF
TGTGCCAGCAGTCAGGACTGTATACCCACTGAAGCTTTCTTT
>TRBD2|-|TRBJ2-7|TRBV28
CASTPVAGGAYEQYF
TGTGCCAGCACGCCTGTAGCGGGAGGGGCCTACGAGCAGTACTTC
>-|few|TRBJ2-1|TRBV11-2
CASSEDYNNEQFF
TGTGCCAGCAGCGAGGACTACAACAATGAGCAGTTCTTC
>-|-|TRBJ1-6|TRBV6-5
CASSYGQFSPLHF
TGTGCCAGCAGTTACGGACAGTTTTCACCCCTCCACTTT
>TRBD2|-|TRBJ2-5|TRBV18
CASSPQRGPGETQYF
TGTGCCAGCTCACCACAGCGGGGGCCGGGTGAGACCCAGTACTTC
>TRBD2|-|TRBJ2-5|TRBV6-1
CASSKGKRERKETQYF
TGTGCCAGCAGTAAAGGAAAGCGGGAGCGGAAAGAGACCCAGTACTTC
>TRBD1|-|TRBJ2-7|TRBV28
CASSLTGGSYEQYF
TGTGCCAGCAGTTTAACAGGGGGTTCCTACGAGCAGTACTTC
>TRBD1|-|TRBJ2-7|TRBV29-1
CSVVGPTGVGEQYF
TGCAGCGTTGTCGGGCCGACAGGGGTCGGCGAGCAGTACTTC
>TRBD2|-|TRBJ2-7|TRBV29-1
CSVSAGEDAEQYF
TGCAGCGTTTCAGCGGGAGAGGATGCCGAGCAGTACTTC
>TRBD1|-|TRBJ1-1|TRBV2
CASSGQGSWKTEAFF
TGTGCCAGCAGCGGACAGGGAAGTTGGAAGACTGAAGCTTTCTTT
>-|-|TRBJ2-2|TRBV4-2
CASSLGSGNTGELFF
TGTGCCAGCAGCCTCGGCTCGGGAAACACCGGGGAGCTGTTTTTT
>TRBD1|-|TRBJ2-3|TRBV6-1
CASPGTVTDTQYF
TGTGCCAGCCCCGGGACAGTCACAGATACGCAGTATTTT
>TRBD2|-|TRBJ2-2|TRBV7-2
CASSLVTGGIGELFF
TGTGCCAGCAGCTTAGTAACGGGAGGGATCGGAGAGCTGTTTTTT
>-|-|TRBJ2-1|TRBV5-1
CASSPASRHYNEQFF
TGCGCCAGCAGCCCGGCTAGCCGACACTACAATGAGCAGTTCTTC
>TRBD1|-|TRBJ2-1|TRBV5-6
CASSFGTEDNEQFF
TGTGCCAGCAGCTTCGGGACAGAGGACAATGAGCAGTTCTTC
>-|once|TRBJ1-1|TRBV18
CASSYLQTRGLMNTEAFF
TGTGCCAGCTCGTACCTCCAGACCCGAGGACTTATGAACACTGAAGCTTTCTTT
>TRBD1|-|TRBJ1-1|TRBV5-1
CASSSYRGKTFF
TGCGCCAGCAGTTCATACAGGGGGAAGACTTTCTTT
>-|-|TRBJ2-3|TRBV25-1
CASGNAGTDTQYF
TGTGCCAGCGGCAACGCGGGCACAGATACGCAGTATTTT
>TRBD2|-|TRBJ2-3|TRBV9
CASSLGTSEKTDTQYF
TGTGCCAGCAGCCTTGGGACTAGCGAAAAGACAGATACGCAGTATTTT
>TRBD2|once|TRBJ2-1|TRBV9
CASSVAGGVYNEQFF
TGTGCCAGCAGCGTAGCGGGAGGAGTCTACAATGAGCAGTTCTTC
>-|-|TRBJ2-1|TRBV11-3
CASRGQGNNEQFF
TGTGCCAGCAGGGGCCAGGGGAACAATGAGCAGTTCTTC
>-|-|TRBJ1-4|TRBV5-1
CASSLEGANEKLFF
TGCGCCAGCAGCTTGGAAGGGGCTAATGAAAAACTGTTTTTT
>-|-|TRBJ2-5|TRBV27
CASSLYPPGHRPQETQYF
TGTGCCAGCAGTTTATATCCGCCGGGACACCGACCCCAGGAGACCCAGTACTTC
>-|-|TRBJ1-1|TRBV7-9
CASSSSTGSTEAFF
TGTGCCAGCAGCTCATCTACAGGGAGCACTGAAGCTTTCTTT
>-|-|TRBJ2-1|TRBV7-2
CGKGMRNEQFF
TGTGGAAAGGGGATGCGGAATGAGCAGTTCTTC
>-|-|TRBJ2-1|TRBV29-1
CSVDFQAGGVLNEQFF
TGCAGCGTTGATTTTCAAGCGGGTGGGGTTCTGAATGAGCAGTTCTTC
>-|once|TRBJ2-7|TRBV6-1
CASSEVSRRGGYEQYF
TGTGCCAGCAGTGAGGTGTCCAGAAGGGGGGGCTACGAGCAGTACTTC
>TRBD1|-|TRBJ2-1|TRBV29-1
CSGIQGVGYNEQFF
TGCAGCGGGATACAGGGGGTCGGTTACAATGAGCAGTTCTTC
>-|once|TRBJ2-7|TRBV12-2
CASRLDHTSGSYEQYF
TGTGCAAGTCGCTTAGATCATACTAGCGGGAGTTACGAGCAGTACTTC
>-|few|TRBJ2-7|TRBV27
CASSLQGWNEQYF
TGTGCCAGCAGTTTACAGGGGTGGAACGAGCAGTACTTC
>TRBD2|-|TRBJ2-2|TRBV6-1
CATRLARNTGELFF
TGTGCCACCAGACTAGCGCGGAACACCGGGGAGCTGTTTTTT
>-|-|TRBJ2-1|TRBV12-5
CASGPNNYNEQFF
TGTGCTAGTGGTCCCAACAACTACAATGAGCAGTTCTTC
>TRBD2|-|TRBJ2-3|TRBV6-1
CASSEVSGSTDTQYF
TGTGCCAGCAGTGAAGTTAGCGGGAGCACAGATACGCAGTATTTT
>TRBD2|-|TRBJ2-7|TRBV12-5
CASGLALAGRVYEQYF
TGTGCTAGTGGTTTGGCCCTAGCGGGAAGGGTCTACGAGCAGTACTTC
>TRBD1|-|TRBJ2-4|TRBV7-9
CASSNRDRGREAKNIQYF
TGTGCCAGCAGCAACCGGGACAGGGGGCGCGAGGCCAAAAACATTCAGTACTTC
>-|-|TRBJ1-4|TRBV4-1
CASSRMRLSGEKLFF
TGCGCCAGCAGCCGTATGAGGCTGTCGGGTGAAAAACTGTTTTTT
>TRBD2|-|TRBJ2-7|TRBV9
CASSATSGAYEQYF
TGTGCCAGCAGCGCGACTAGCGGAGCCTACGAGCAGTACTTC
>TRBD1|-|TRBJ1-3|TRBV5-4
CASSLGPTGEGYF
TGTGCCAGCAGCTTGGGCCCGACAGGGGAGGGCTATTTT
>TRBD2|-|TRBJ2-1|TRBV7-2
CASSGTSAPISSYNEQFF
TGTGCCAGCAGCGGCACTAGCGCCCCAATTAGCTCCTACAATGAGCAGTTCTTC
>TRBD2|few|TRBJ2-3|TRBV5-5
CASSLDGTSGSLDTQYF
TGTGCCAGCAGCTTGGACGGGACTAGCGGGAGTTTGGATACGCAGTATTTT
>-|-|TRBJ2-7|TRBV4-1
CASSYSLGAYEQYF
TGCGCCAGCAGCTATTCGTTAGGGGCCTACGAGCAGTACTTC
>TRBD1|-|TRBJ2-3|TRBV19
CASRKGQGNTDTQYF
TGTGCCAGTAGAAAAGGACAGGGAAACACAGATACGCAGTATTTT
>-|-|TRBJ2-1|TRBV4-1
CASSLSRPTNNEQFF
TGCGCCAGCAGCCTTTCCCGTCCGACTAACAATGAGCAGTTCTTC
>-|-|TRBJ1-5|TRBV4-1
CASSQEEGFWRSNQPQHF
TGCGCCAGCAGCCAAGAGGAAGGGTTCTGGAGGAGCAATCAGCCCCAGCATTTT
>-|-|TRBJ2-2|TRBV11-3
CASSLGGLPLEGELFF
TGTGCCAGCAGCCTAGGAGGACTCCCCCTAGAAGGGGAGCTGTTTTTT